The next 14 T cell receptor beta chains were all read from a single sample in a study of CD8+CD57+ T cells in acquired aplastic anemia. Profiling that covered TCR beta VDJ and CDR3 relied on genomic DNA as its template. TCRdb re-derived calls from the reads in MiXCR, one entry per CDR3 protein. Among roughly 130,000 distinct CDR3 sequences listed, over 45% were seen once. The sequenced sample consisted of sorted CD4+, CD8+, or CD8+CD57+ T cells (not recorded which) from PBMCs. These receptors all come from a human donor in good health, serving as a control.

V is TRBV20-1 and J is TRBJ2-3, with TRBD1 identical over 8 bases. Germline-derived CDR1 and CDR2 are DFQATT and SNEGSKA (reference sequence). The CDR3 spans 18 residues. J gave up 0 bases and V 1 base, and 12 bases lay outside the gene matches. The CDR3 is CSARAPPGQAPSTDTQYF. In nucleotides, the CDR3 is TGCAGTGCTAGAGCCCCACCGGGACAGGCCCCTAGCACAGATACGCAGTATTTT.

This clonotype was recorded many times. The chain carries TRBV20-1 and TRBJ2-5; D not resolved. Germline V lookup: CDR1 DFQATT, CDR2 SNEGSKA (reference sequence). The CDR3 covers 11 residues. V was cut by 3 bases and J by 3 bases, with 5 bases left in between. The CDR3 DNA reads TGCAGTGCTAGCGGAAAAGAGACCCAGTACTTC. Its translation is CSASGKETQYF.

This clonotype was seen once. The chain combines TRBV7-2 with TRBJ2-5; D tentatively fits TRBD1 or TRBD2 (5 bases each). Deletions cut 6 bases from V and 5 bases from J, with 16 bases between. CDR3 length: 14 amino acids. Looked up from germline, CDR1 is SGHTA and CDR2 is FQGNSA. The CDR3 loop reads CASSPRAWGETQYF. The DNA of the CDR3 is TGTGCCAGCAGTCCCAGGGCCTGGGGGGAGACCCAGTACTTC. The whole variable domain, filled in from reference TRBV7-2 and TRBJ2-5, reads GAGVSQSPSNKVTEKGKDVELRCDPISGHTALYWYRQSLGQGLEFLIYFQGNSAPDKSGLPSDRFSAERTGGSVSTLTIQRTQQEDSAVYLCASSPRAWGETQYFGPGTRLLVL.

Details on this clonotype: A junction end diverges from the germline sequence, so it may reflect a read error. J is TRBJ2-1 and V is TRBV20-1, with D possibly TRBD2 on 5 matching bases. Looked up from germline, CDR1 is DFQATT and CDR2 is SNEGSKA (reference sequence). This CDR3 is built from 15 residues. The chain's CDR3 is CSARDLTGMANEQFF. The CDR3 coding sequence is TGCAGTGCTCGAGATTTAACGGGGATGGCAAATGAGCAGTTCTTC.

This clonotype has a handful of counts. The CDR3 region has the DNA TGTGCCAGTAGTACCATCCGACTAGCGGGGGGCACAGATACGCAGTATTTT. Translated: CASSTIRLAGGTDTQYF. The V and J genes are TRBV19 and TRBJ2-3; 12 nucleotides agree with TRBD2. CDR3 length: 17 residues. CDR1 is LNHDA, CDR2 SQIVND, per germline (reference sequence). V was pared by 4 bases and J by 1 base, with 6 bases of the junction left unmatched. Complete variable domain (other parts from reference TRBV19 and TRBJ2-3): DGGITQSPKYLFRKEGQNVTLSCEQNLNHDAMYWYRQDPGQGLRLIYYSQIVNDFQKGDIAEGYSVSREKKESFPLTVTSAQKNPTAFYLCASSTIRLAGGTDTQYFGPGTRLTVL.

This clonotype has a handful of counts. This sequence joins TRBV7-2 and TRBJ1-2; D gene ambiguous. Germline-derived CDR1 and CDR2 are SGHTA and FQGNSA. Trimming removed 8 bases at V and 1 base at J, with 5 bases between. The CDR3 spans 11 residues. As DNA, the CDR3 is TGTGCCAGCGTGAGTAACTATGGCTACACCTTC. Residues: CASVSNYGYTF.

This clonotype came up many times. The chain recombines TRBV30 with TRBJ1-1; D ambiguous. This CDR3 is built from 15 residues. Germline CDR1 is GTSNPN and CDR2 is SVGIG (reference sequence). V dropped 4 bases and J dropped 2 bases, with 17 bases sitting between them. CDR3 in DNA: TGTGCCTGGACCGGCCGTACCCGCTTTAACACTGAAGCTTTCTTT. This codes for CAWTGRTRFNTEAFF.

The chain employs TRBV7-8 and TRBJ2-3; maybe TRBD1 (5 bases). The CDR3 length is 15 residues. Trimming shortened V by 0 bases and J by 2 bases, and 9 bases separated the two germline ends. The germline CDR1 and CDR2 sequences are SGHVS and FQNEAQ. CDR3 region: CASSLAGPYTDTQYF. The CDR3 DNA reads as TGTGCCAGCAGCTTAGCGGGGCCATACACAGATACGCAGTATTTT.

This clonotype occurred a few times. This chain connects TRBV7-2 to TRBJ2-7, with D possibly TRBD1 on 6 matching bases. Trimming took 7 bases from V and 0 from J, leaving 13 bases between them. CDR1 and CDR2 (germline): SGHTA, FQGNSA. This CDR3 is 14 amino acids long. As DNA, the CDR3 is TGTGCCAGCAACCCGGACAGAAGCTCCTACGAGCAGTACTTC. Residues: CASNPDRSSYEQYF.

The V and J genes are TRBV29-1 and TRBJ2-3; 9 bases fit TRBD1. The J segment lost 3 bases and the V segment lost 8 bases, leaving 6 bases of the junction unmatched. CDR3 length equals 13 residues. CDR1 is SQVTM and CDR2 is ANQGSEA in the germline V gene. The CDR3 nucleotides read TGCAGCTTTGGACAGGGGCAAACAGATACGCAGTATTTT. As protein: CSFGQGQTDTQYF.

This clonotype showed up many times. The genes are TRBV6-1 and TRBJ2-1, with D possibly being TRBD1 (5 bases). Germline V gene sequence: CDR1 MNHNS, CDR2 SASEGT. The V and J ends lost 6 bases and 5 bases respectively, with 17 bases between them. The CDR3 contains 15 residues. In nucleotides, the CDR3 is TGTGCCAGCAGAAAGAGCAGGGATGGGGACAATGAGCAGTTCTTC. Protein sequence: CASRKSRDGDNEQFF.

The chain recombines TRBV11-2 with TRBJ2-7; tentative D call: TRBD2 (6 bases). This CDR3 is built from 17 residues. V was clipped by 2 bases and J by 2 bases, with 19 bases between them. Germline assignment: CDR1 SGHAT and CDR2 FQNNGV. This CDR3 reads CASSLILSGGLAYEQYF. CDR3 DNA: TGTGCCAGCAGCTTAATACTTTCCGGGGGATTGGCCTACGAGCAGTACTTC.

The CDR3 bases are TGTGCCAGCTCACTCATCGACAGGAGCGCGGGGGAGCTGTTTTTT. It codes for CASSLIDRSAGELFF. The V gene is TRBV18, the J gene TRBJ2-2; D may be TRBD1 (6 bases). Germline values: CDR1 KGHSH, CDR2 LQKENI. V gave up 4 bases and J gave up 8 bases, with 17 bases separating them. CDR3 length: 15 residues.

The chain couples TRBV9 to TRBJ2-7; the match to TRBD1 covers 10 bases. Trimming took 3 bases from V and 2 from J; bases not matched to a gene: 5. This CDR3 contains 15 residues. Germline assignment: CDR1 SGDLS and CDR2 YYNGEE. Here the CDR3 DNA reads TGTGCCAGCAGCGAGGGACAGGGGTACGCCTACGAGCAGTACTTC. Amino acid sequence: CASSEGQGYAYEQYF.